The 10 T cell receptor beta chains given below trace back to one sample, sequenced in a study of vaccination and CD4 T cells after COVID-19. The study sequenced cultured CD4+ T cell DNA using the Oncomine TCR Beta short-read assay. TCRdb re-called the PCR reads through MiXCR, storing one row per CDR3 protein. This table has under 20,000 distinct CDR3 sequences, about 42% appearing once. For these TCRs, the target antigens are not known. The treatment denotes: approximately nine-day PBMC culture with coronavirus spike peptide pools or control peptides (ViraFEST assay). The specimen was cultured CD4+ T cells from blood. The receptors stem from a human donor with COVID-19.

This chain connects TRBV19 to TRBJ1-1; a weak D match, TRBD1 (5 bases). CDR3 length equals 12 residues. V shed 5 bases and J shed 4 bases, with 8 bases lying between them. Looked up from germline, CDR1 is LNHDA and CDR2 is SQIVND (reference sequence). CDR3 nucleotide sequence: TGTGCCAGTAGTCAGGGAATCACTGAAGCTTTCTTT. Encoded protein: CASSQGITEAFF.

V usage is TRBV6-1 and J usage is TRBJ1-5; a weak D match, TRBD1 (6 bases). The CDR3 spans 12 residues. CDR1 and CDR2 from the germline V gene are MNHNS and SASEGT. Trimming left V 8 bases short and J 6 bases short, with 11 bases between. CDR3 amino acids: CASRQGSQPQHF. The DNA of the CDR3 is TGTGCCAGCCGCCAGGGGAGTCAGCCCCAGCATTTT.

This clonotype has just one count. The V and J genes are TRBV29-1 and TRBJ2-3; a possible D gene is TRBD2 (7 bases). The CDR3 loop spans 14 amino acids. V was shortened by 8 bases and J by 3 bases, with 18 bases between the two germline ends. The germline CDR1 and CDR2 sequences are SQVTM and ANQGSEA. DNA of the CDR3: TGCAGCTGCCCTTGGGGGGGCCCGACAGATACGCAGTATTTT. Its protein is CSCPWGGPTDTQYF.

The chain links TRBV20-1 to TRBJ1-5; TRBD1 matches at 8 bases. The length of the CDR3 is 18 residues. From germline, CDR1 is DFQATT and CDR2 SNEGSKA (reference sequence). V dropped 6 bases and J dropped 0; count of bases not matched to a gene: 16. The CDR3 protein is CSAETTGTGRYSNQPQHF. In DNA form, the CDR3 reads TGCAGTGCCGAGACTACCGGGACAGGTCGCTATAGCAATCAGCCCCAGCATTTT.

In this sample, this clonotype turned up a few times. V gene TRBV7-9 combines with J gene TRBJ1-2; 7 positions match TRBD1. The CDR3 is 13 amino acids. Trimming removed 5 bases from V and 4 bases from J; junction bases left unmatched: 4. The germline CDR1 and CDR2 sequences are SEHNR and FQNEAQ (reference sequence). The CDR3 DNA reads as TGTGCCAGCAGCGGTACAGGGGTCTATGGCTACACCTTC. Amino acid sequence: CASSGTGVYGYTF.

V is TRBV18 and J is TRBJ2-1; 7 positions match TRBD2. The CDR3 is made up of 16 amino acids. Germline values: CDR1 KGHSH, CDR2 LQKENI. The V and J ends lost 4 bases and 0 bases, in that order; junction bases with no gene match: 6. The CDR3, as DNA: TGTGCCAGCTCACGCTGGGGGGAGGGCTCCTACAATGAGCAGTTCTTC. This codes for CASSRWGEGSYNEQFF.

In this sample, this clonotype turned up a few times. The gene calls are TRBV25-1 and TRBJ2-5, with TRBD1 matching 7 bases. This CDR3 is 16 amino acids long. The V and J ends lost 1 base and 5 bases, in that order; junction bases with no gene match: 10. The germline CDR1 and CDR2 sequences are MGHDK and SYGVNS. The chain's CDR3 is CASSELGGGGPETQYF. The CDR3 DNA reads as TGTGCCAGCAGTGAATTAGGGGGCGGAGGACCGGAGACCCAGTACTTC.

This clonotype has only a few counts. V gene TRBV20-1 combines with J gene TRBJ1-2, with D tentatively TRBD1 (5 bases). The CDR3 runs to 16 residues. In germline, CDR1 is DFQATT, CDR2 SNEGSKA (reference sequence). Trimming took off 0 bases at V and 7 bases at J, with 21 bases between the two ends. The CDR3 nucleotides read TGCAGTGCTAGAGATAGTTTGGGTTGGGGGGGAGGTGGCTACACCTTC. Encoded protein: CSARDSLGWGGGGYTF.

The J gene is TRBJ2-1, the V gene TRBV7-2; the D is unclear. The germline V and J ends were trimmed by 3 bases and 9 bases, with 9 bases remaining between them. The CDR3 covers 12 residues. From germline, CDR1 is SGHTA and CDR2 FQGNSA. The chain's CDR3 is CASSFFLGEQFF. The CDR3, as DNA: TGTGCCAGCAGCTTCTTCCTCGGTGAGCAGTTCTTC.

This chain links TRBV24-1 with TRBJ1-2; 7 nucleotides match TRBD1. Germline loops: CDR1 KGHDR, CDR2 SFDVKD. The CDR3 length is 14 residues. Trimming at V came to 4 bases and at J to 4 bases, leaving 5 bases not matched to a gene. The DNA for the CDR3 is TGTGCCACCAGTGACTCGGACAGGCCCTATGGCTACACCTTC. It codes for CATSDSDRPYGYTF.